This T cell receptor beta chain comes out of a study of somatic mutations in cytotoxic T cells in rheumatoid arthritis. Healthy control status was assigned to blood donors, whose median age was about 53 years (range about 21-70) and of whom under 60% were female. TCRdb's table, derived via immunoSEQ multiplex PCR, lists solely in-frame clones and lacks some. The data contain 8,000 to 9,500 clones, roughly 80% of them singletons. V was shortened by 5 bases and J by 2 bases, with 12 bases between the two germline ends. Per germline, CDR1 KGHSH and CDR2 LQKENI. The CDR3 covers 14 residues. The chain employs TRBV18 and TRBJ1-2; weak D call: TRBD1 (5 bases). Sequencing was carried out using CD8+ T cells sorted from blood. The receptor was derived from a woman aged 50 to 60 in good health. CDR3 bases: TGTGCCAGCTCAAAGGCAGGGTTGAACTATGGCTACACCTTC. Protein sequence: CASSKAGLNYGYTF.